One sample yielded the 8 T cell receptor beta chains listed below, sequenced in a study of shared clonotypes between healthy human individuals. Assay: immunoSEQ multiplex PCR; the TCRdb copy retains only in-frame clones and omits some. The sample shows about 600,000 clones, 95% to 98% of them seen only once. CD8 cells regarded as naive lacked CD45RO, were positively chosen for CCR7, and omitted terminally differentiated effector memory CD45RA+ cells. The sequencing sample was made of naive CD8+ T cells sorted from blood. The source is a man aged 25 to 45 in good health.

The rearrangement links TRBV5-1 to TRBJ2-2; D call uncertain. V lost 2 bases and J 2 bases, leaving 16 bases between the germline ends. The CDR3 is made up of 17 amino acids. Germline V gene lookup returns CDR1 SGHRS and CDR2 YFSETQ. The CDR3: CASSFPLTAPNTGELFF. In nucleotides, the CDR3 is TGCGCCAGCAGCTTCCCGTTGACGGCGCCTAACACCGGGGAGCTGTTTTTT. The entire variable domain, with the rest obtained from reference TRBV5-1 and TRBJ2-2, is as follows: KAGVTQTPRYLIKTRGQQVTLSCSPISGHRSVSWYQQTPGQGLQFLFEYFSETQRNKGNFPGRFSGRQFSNSRSEMNVSTLELGDSALYLCASSFPLTAPNTGELFFGEGSRLTVL.

The rearrangement uses TRBV7-6 and TRBJ2-7; D unresolved. V shed 1 base and J shed 0 bases, with 10 bases lying between them. Looked up from germline, CDR1 is SGHVS and CDR2 is FNYEAQ. CDR3 length equals 15 residues. CDR3 protein: CASSLEPGSSYEQYF. The CDR3 nucleotides are TGTGCCAGCAGCTTAGAGCCGGGCAGCTCCTACGAGCAGTACTTC. The variable domain in full, with the rest retrieved from reference TRBV7-6 and TRBJ2-7, is GAGVSQSPRYKVTKRGQDVALRCDPISGHVSLYWYRQALGQGPEFLTYFNYEAQQDKSGLPNDRFSAERPEGSISTLTIQRTEQRDSAMYRCASSLEPGSSYEQYFGPGTRLTVT.

The rearrangement joins TRBV9 to TRBJ2-7; the match to TRBD2 covers 8 bases. The CDR3 runs to 14 residues. Trimming removed 6 bases from V and 2 bases from J; junction bases left unmatched: 7. Germline loops: CDR1 SGDLS, CDR2 YYNGEE. The CDR3: CASTPGGRTYEQYF. The CDR3 bases are TGTGCCAGCACCCCGGGGGGGCGGACCTACGAGCAGTACTTC.

The chain links TRBV5-4 to TRBJ2-7; 8 bases are a match to TRBD1. Per germline, CDR1 SGHNT and CDR2 YYREEE (reference sequence). Trimming cost V 4 bases and J 3 bases; bases outside gene matches: 9. The CDR3 totals 15 residues. The DNA of the CDR3 is TGTGCCAGCAGCCTACCGGGACAGGACTTCTACGAGCAGTACTTC. This encodes CASSLPGQDFYEQYF. The whole variable domain, filled in from reference TRBV5-4 and TRBJ2-7, reads ETGVTQSPTHLIKTRGQQVTLRCSSQSGHNTVSWYQQALGQGPQFIFQYYREEENGRGNFPPRFSGLQFPNYSSELNVNALELDDSALYLCASSLPGQDFYEQYFGPGTRLTVT.

The J gene is TRBJ1-2, the V gene TRBV29-1, with a weak D call TRBD1 (5 bases). CDR1 is SQVTM, CDR2 ANQGSEA, per germline. The CDR3 is 13 residues long. V lost 7 bases and J lost 4, with 16 bases in between. The CDR3 is CSAPGHVGYGYTF. DNA for the CDR3: TGCAGCGCCCCGGGGCATGTCGGCTATGGCTACACCTTC.

As to this clone: The sample holds other DNA sequences that translate to the same CDR3. This chain uses TRBV27 with TRBJ2-7; 7 bases align to TRBD2. The CDR3 covers 13 residues. The J segment lost 0 bases and the V segment lost 8 bases, leaving 4 bases of the junction unmatched. Germline V CDR1 and CDR2: MNHEY, SMNVEV (reference sequence). As DNA, the CDR3 is TGTGCCAGCGGGAGGGGTAGCTCCTACGAGCAGTACTTC. Its translation is CASGRGSSYEQYF.

V and J are TRBV13 and TRBJ2-1, with TRBD2 as a possible D gene (6 bases). The V gene's germline CDR1 is PRHDT and CDR2 FYEKMQ (reference sequence). The V gene lost 4 bases and the J gene lost 3 bases, with 13 bases spanning the gap. CDR3 length: 15 residues. For the CDR3, the DNA is TGTGCCAGCAGCTCCTGGGGTAGCGGCTACAATGAGCAGTTCTTC. Translated: CASSSWGSGYNEQFF.

The chain couples TRBV7-9 to TRBJ1-1; 11 nucleotides align to TRBD1. CDR3 length: 14 amino acids. Looked up from germline, CDR1 is SEHNR and CDR2 is FQNEAQ (reference sequence). V was clipped by 5 bases and J by 7 bases; unmatched bases: 6. The CDR3 here is CASSPDRGQGEAFF. The CDR3 DNA is TGTGCCAGCAGCCCGGACAGGGGGCAGGGTGAAGCTTTCTTT.